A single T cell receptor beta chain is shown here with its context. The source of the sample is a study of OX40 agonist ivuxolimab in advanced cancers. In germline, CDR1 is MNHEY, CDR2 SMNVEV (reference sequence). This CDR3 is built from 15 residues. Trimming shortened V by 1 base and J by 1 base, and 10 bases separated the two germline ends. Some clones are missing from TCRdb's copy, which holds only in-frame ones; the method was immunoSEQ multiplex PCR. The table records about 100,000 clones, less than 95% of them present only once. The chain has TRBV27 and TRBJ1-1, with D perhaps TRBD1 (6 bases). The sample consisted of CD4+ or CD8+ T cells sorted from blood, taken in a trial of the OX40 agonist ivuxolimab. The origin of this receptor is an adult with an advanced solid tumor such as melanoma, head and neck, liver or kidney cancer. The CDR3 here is CASSLLGQSNTEAFF. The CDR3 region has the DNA TGTGCCAGCAGTTTATTGGGACAATCGAACACTGAAGCTTTCTTT.